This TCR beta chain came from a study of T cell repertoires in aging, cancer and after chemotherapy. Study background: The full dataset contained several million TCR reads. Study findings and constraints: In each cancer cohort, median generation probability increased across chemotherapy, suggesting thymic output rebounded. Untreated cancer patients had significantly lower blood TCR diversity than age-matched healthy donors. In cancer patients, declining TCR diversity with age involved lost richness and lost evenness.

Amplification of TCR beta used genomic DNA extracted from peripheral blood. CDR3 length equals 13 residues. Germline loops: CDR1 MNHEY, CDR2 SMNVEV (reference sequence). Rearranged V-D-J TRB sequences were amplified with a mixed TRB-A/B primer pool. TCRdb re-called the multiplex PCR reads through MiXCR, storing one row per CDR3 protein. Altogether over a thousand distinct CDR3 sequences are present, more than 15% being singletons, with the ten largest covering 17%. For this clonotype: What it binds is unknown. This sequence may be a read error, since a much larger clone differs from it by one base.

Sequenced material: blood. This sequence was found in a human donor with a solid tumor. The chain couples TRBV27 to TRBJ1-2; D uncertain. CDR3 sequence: CASSSPPYYVYTF. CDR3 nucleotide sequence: TGTGCCAGCAGTTCCCCCCCGTACTATGTCTACACCTTC.